A single T cell receptor (beta chain) is shown here with its context. The antigen is undetermined. The CDR3 is made up of 15 amino acids. V lost 0 bases and J lost 2, with 8 bases in between. CDR1 SGHAT and CDR2 FQNNGV come from the germline V gene. The sample comes from a study of T cell responses to AZD1222 COVID-19 vaccine. Study-wide results and limits: The study identified only six AZD1222 recipients as seropositive at baseline. Nearly half of spike-specific TCRs reportedly target unmutated variant regions.

Produced via immunoSEQ multiplex PCR; TCRdb's table is partial and in-frame only. The sample has 150,000 to 200,000 clones, less than 95% seen once. The V call is TRBV11-2, the J call TRBJ1-3, with unresolved D. The material sequenced was peripheral blood, taken on day 0 of AZD1222 vaccination. This clonotype was sampled from an adult in good health. In DNA, the CDR3 is TGTGCCAGCAGCTTAGATCGGGTGGCTGGAAACACCATATATTTT. Amino acid sequence: CASSLDRVAGNTIYF.